This passage covers 28 T cell receptor beta chains from one sample sequenced in a study of human T cells and chemical hapten exposure. As for time point: patch test 1, 2 weeks after DPC sensitization. Treatment given: therapeutic diphenylcyclopropenone sensitization with weekly scalp DPC. TCRdb analysed the RACE reads with MiXCR anew, one entry per CDR3 protein. The data contain 300,000 to 350,000 distinct CDR3 sequences, about 7% of them seen just once; the ten biggest clones take up approximately 8.9%. The source was whole blood, collected in connection with sensitization to the hapten diphenylcyclopropenone (DPC). Receptors originate from a woman between 18 and 29 years old with alopecia areata. Some clones in this sample may be carry-over from other donors' samples.

This clonotype was observed at least ten times. The rearrangement joins TRBV4-3 to TRBJ1-1, with D perhaps matching TRBD1 (5 bases). With 0 bases removed from V and 0 bases from J, the gap between germline ends came to 14 bases. The CDR3 totals 17 residues. Germline V CDR1 and CDR2: LGHNA, YSLEER. As DNA, the CDR3 is TGCGCCAGCAGCCAAGAAACAGGTGGGGAATTGAACACTGAAGCTTTCTTT. Its translation: CASSQETGGELNTEAFF.

This clonotype was observed a few times. This chain joins TRBV6-6 and TRBJ2-7; D call uncertain. The V gene lost 2 bases and the J gene lost 2 bases, with 10 bases spanning the gap. This CDR3 spans 14 amino acids. The V gene's germline CDR1 is MNHNY and CDR2 SVGAGI (reference sequence). The CDR3 bases are TGTGCCAGCAGTTACATTCAGGAAACCTACGAGCAGTACTTC. The encoded protein is CASSYIQETYEQYF.

This clonotype was counted ten times or more. The J gene is TRBJ2-3, the V gene TRBV3-1; tentative D call: TRBD2 (7 bases). The germline gives CDR1 LGHDT, CDR2 YNNKEL (reference sequence). This CDR3 has 15 amino acids. The V end lost 2 bases, the J end lost 6 bases, and 15 bases lay between the germline ends. CDR3 region: CASSQRGGGHDTQYF. CDR3 bases: TGTGCCAGCAGCCAAAGAGGGGGGGGTCACGATACGCAGTATTTT.

This clonotype was observed many times. The genes are TRBV7-9 and TRBJ2-3; 13 bases agree with TRBD2. Germline CDR1 reads SEHNR; CDR2 reads FQNEAQ (reference sequence). The CDR3 length is 19 residues. V dropped 7 bases and J dropped 3; count of bases not matched to a gene: 16. The CDR3 sequence: CASKRFWTSGGVVTDTQYF. The CDR3 nucleotides read TGTGCCAGCAAGCGGTTTTGGACTAGCGGGGGAGTGGTAACAGATACGCAGTATTTT. The full variable domain, in which reference TRBV7-9 and TRBJ2-3 provide the parts outside the CDR3, is DTGVSQNPRHKITKRGQNVTFRCDPISEHNRLYWYRQTLGQGPEFLTYFQNEAQLEKSRLLSDRFSAERPKGSFSTLEIQRTEQGDSAMYLCASKRFWTSGGVVTDTQYFGPGTRLTVL.

This clonotype occurred a few times. This chain joins TRBV2 and TRBJ2-1; 9 bases are shared with TRBD1. V was pared by 3 bases and J by 9 bases, with 9 bases of the junction left unmatched. From germline, CDR1 is SNHLY and CDR2 FYNNEI. The CDR3 runs to 15 residues. For the CDR3, the DNA is TGTGCCAGCAGTGATAGGACAGGGGAGTGGGGTGAGCAGTTCTTC. It codes for CASSDRTGEWGEQFF.

The V gene is TRBV28, the J gene TRBJ2-4; D remains unclear. CDR3 length equals 14 residues. V was trimmed by 5 bases and J by 6 bases, leaving 14 bases between them. Germline CDR1 is MDHEN and CDR2 is SYDVKM. The CDR3 is CASSLTGRRNIQYF. In DNA form, the CDR3 reads TGTGCCAGCAGTCTGACCGGACGGAGAAACATTCAGTACTTC.

The rearrangement joins TRBV5-1 to TRBJ2-7, with 10 bases lining up with TRBD1. This CDR3 region has 16 residues. Germline V gene lookup returns CDR1 SGHRS and CDR2 YFSETQ. V shed 0 bases and J 4 bases; nucleotides not matched to a gene: 7. The CDR3 region has the DNA TGCGCCAGCAGCTTGGAAGGGACAGGGGCTCGGTACGAGCAGTACTTC. It codes for CASSLEGTGARYEQYF.

This clonotype occurred many times. The V and J genes are TRBV5-1 and TRBJ1-5; D unclear. The CDR3 is 13 amino acids. V was pared by 0 bases and J by 6 bases, with 7 bases between. Germline-derived CDR1 and CDR2 are SGHRS and YFSETQ. CDR3 residues: CASSLGGSQPQHF. DNA for the CDR3: TGCGCCAGCAGCTTGGGGGGTAGTCAGCCCCAGCATTTT. The entire variable domain, with the rest obtained from reference TRBV5-1 and TRBJ1-5, is as follows: KAGVTQTPRYLIKTRGQQVTLSCSPISGHRSVSWYQQTPGQGLQFLFEYFSETQRNKGNFPGRFSGRQFSNSRSEMNVSTLELGDSALYLCASSLGGSQPQHFGDGTRLSIL.

There are many counts of this clonotype. The chain joins TRBV7-2 to TRBJ2-1; D unclear. The germline V gene encodes CDR1 SGHTA and CDR2 FQGNSA. The CDR3 has 13 amino acids. Between the trimmed V and J ends, which lost 5 bases and 6 bases, there was a span of 11 bases. The CDR3, as DNA: TGTGCCAGCAGCCCAGCACACCCCAATGAGCAGTTCTTC. Translating gives CASSPAHPNEQFF. The full variable domain, with the rest looked up from reference TRBV7-2 and TRBJ2-1, is GAGVSQSPSNKVTEKGKDVELRCDPISGHTALYWYRQSLGQGLEFLIYFQGNSAPDKSGLPSDRFSAERTGGSVSTLTIQRTQQEDSAVYLCASSPAHPNEQFFGPGTRLTVL.

This clonotype was counted many times. The gene calls are TRBV20-1 and TRBJ1-1, with 8 positions matching TRBD1. From germline, CDR1 is DFQATT and CDR2 SNEGSKA (reference sequence). This CDR3 comprises 14 residues. V lost 6 bases to trimming and J lost 2 bases; unmatched junction nucleotides: 8. The CDR3 region is CSAYRQGLNTEAFF. DNA for the CDR3: TGCAGTGCATATCGACAGGGGCTCAACACTGAAGCTTTCTTT.

With regard to this clonotype: This could be a read error, since a much larger clone is one nucleotide away. This chain joins TRBV7-2 and TRBJ1-2; TRBD1 matches 8 bases. Trimming took 4 bases from V and 4 from J; bases not matched to a gene: 8. Germline CDR1 and CDR2: SGHTA and FQGNSA. The CDR3 has 15 residues. This CDR3 is CASSSTGVFSYGYTF. Written as DNA, the CDR3 is TGTGCCAGCAGCTCGACAGGGGTTTTTAGCTATGGCTACACCTTC. The entire variable domain, with the rest obtained from reference TRBV7-2 and TRBJ1-2, is as follows: GAGVSQSPSNKVTEKGKDVELRCDPISGHTALYWYRQSLGQGLEFLIYFQGNSAPDKSGLPSDRFSAERTGGSVSTLTIQRTQQEDSAVYLCASSSTGVFSYGYTFGSGTRLTVV.

The table lists this clonotype with many counts. This chain links TRBV28 with TRBJ1-2; D gene uncertain. The CDR3 has 12 amino acids. The V end was cut by 8 bases, the J end by 6 bases, with 13 bases between. CDR1 is MDHEN and CDR2 is SYDVKM in the germline V gene. The CDR3, as DNA: TGTGCCAGCGCTCGCGTCGGGGATGGCTACACCTTC. Its translation is CASARVGDGYTF.

The chain combines TRBV6-1 with TRBJ2-7, with D perhaps matching TRBD1 (5 bases). Trimming left V 5 bases short and J 5 bases short, with 19 bases between. The germline gives CDR1 MNHNS, CDR2 SASEGT. This CDR3 contains 15 residues. The CDR3 nucleotides read TGTGCCAGCAGTCGGCAGGGATCCTTATGGGACGAGCAGTACTTC. Amino acid sequence: CASSRQGSLWDEQYF.

The chain links TRBV7-2 to TRBJ2-1; the match to TRBD2 covers 13 bases. The trim removed 1 base at V and 8 bases at J, leaving 2 bases unmatched. There are 15 residues in the CDR3. CDR1 is SGHTA and CDR2 is FQGNSA in the germline V gene. The DNA for the CDR3 is TGTGCCAGCAGCTTAGGGACTAGCGGGGGCTATGAGCAGTTCTTC. Translated: CASSLGTSGGYEQFF. The full variable domain, rest sourced from reference TRBV7-2 and TRBJ2-1, is GAGVSQSPSNKVTEKGKDVELRCDPISGHTALYWYRQSLGQGLEFLIYFQGNSAPDKSGLPSDRFSAERTGGSVSTLTIQRTQQEDSAVYLCASSLGTSGGYEQFFGPGTRLTVL.

This clonotype was seen more than once but under ten times. The chain has TRBV27 and TRBJ1-4, with 8 nucleotides matching TRBD1. Germline CDR1 MNHEY, CDR2 SMNVEV (reference sequence). The CDR3 loop spans 14 amino acids. Trimming removed 4 bases from V and 2 bases from J; junction bases left unmatched: 0. The CDR3 DNA reads as TGTGCCAGCAGTTGGACAGGGACTAATGAAAAACTGTTTTTT. Protein product: CASSWTGTNEKLFF.

This clonotype has a handful of counts. J is TRBJ1-6 and V is TRBV10-3; 11 positions match TRBD1. The CDR3 loop spans 15 amino acids. Looked up from germline, CDR1 is ENHRY and CDR2 is SYGVKD. The ends lost 6 bases at V and 10 bases at J; junction bases unmatched: 8. The CDR3 nucleotides read TGTGCCATCAGGGACAGGGGGCGAATCGGCTCACCCCTCCACTTT. Residues: CAIRDRGRIGSPLHF.

V gene TRBV5-1 combines with J gene TRBJ1-2; tentative D call: TRBD1 (6 bases). V was pared by 0 bases and J by 7 bases, with 7 bases between. The CDR3 spans 12 residues. The germline V gene has CDR1 SGHRS and CDR2 YFSETQ. The CDR3 DNA reads as TGCGCCAGCAGCTTGGGGACAGCTGGCTACACCTTC. Translated: CASSLGTAGYTF.

This clonotype was recorded a few times. The rearrangement uses TRBV3-1 and TRBJ2-1, with D tentatively TRBD2 (6 bases). Germline V gene sequence: CDR1 LGHDT, CDR2 YNNKEL (reference sequence). The CDR3 length is 13 residues. With 7 bases removed from V and 7 bases from J, the gap between germline ends came to 14 bases. DNA of the CDR3: TGTGCCAGCAACCTAGGAGGGTTTAATGAGCAGTTCTTC. This sequence encodes CASNLGGFNEQFF.

This clonotype was seen at least ten times. This chain connects TRBV10-2 to TRBJ1-1, with 8 bases identical to TRBD1. Germline values: CDR1 WSHSY, CDR2 SAAADI. J lost 5 bases, V lost 0 bases, and 2 bases had no gene match. This CDR3 is 14 amino acids long. The DNA of the CDR3 is TGCGCCAGCAGTGAGTCGACAGGGGAGACTGAAGCTTTCTTT. Translation gives CASSESTGETEAFF.

This clonotype was observed many times. V usage is TRBV10-3 and J usage is TRBJ2-1; a weak D match, TRBD2 (6 bases). CDR1 and CDR2 (germline): ENHRY, SYGVKD. Trimming shortened V by 7 bases and J by 7 bases, and 23 bases separated the two germline ends. This CDR3 comprises 16 residues. CDR3 protein: CAITQEEGRGSNEQFF. The CDR3 bases are TGTGCCATCACCCAGGAGGAGGGACGGGGGTCAAATGAGCAGTTCTTC.

There are a few counts of this clonotype. The rearrangement joins TRBV10-3 to TRBJ2-2, with 8 bases matching TRBD1. CDR1 ENHRY and CDR2 SYGVKD come from the germline V gene. V dropped 10 bases and J dropped 4; count of bases not matched to a gene: 5. The CDR3 totals 13 residues. CDR3 sequence reads: CATRTGRTGELFF. For the CDR3, the DNA is TGTGCCACAAGGACAGGGCGCACCGGGGAGCTGTTTTTT.

J is TRBJ1-2 and V is TRBV10-3; D unresolved. Per germline, CDR1 ENHRY and CDR2 SYGVKD. CDR3 length: 11 amino acids. V shed 7 bases and J shed 8 bases, with 11 bases lying between them. The CDR3: CAITSALGYTF. CDR3 sequence (DNA): TGTGCCATCACCTCGGCGCTAGGCTACACCTTC.

At least ten counts were recorded for this clonotype. CDR3 sequence (DNA): TGTGCCAGCAGCTTGGCTGCGGGGGGATACTACGAGCAGTACTTC. Translated: CASSLAAGGYYEQYF. The rearrangement joins TRBV5-6 to TRBJ2-7; 8 bases map to TRBD2. The CDR3 loop spans 15 amino acids. V lost 0 bases and J lost 3; bases outside the gene matches: 5. Germline V gene data show CDR1 as SGHDT and CDR2 as YYEEEE.

This clonotype has a handful of counts. The chain is built from TRBV18 and TRBJ1-5; D is undetermined. Germline V CDR1 and CDR2: KGHSH, LQKENI. The CDR3 totals 14 residues. Trimming stripped 3 bases from V and 6 bases from J, with 12 bases between. DNA for the CDR3: TGTGCCAGCTCACCTGTGGAGAGTACTCAGCCCCAGCATTTT. This codes for CASSPVESTQPQHF.

The rearrangement joins TRBV19 to TRBJ2-3; 8 bases align to TRBD1. Germline assignment: CDR1 LNHDA and CDR2 SQIVND (reference sequence). CDR3 length equals 16 residues. The J segment lost 0 bases and the V segment lost 8 bases, leaving 10 bases of the junction unmatched. In nucleotides, the CDR3 is TGTGCCAGTTCCCGGACCTGGACAGGGAGCACAGATACGCAGTATTTT. Protein: CASSRTWTGSTDTQYF. The variable domain in full, completed from reference TRBV19 and TRBJ2-3, reads DGGITQSPKYLFRKEGQNVTLSCEQNLNHDAMYWYRQDPGQGLRLIYYSQIVNDFQKGDIAEGYSVSREKKESFPLTVTSAQKNPTAFYLCASSRTWTGSTDTQYFGPGTRLTVL.

This clonotype was detected only a few times. This chain links TRBV7-9 with TRBJ2-2; 8 positions match TRBD2. This CDR3 region has 16 residues. Looked up from germline, CDR1 is SEHNR and CDR2 is FQNEAQ (reference sequence). V was pared by 5 bases and J by 0 bases, with 5 bases of the junction left unmatched. CDR3 sequence (DNA): TGTGCCAGCAGCCCCGACGGGGGGGCGAACACCGGGGAGCTGTTTTTT. Encoded protein: CASSPDGGANTGELFF. The whole variable domain, filled in from reference TRBV7-9 and TRBJ2-2, reads DTGVSQNPRHKITKRGQNVTFRCDPISEHNRLYWYRQTLGQGPEFLTYFQNEAQLEKSRLLSDRFSAERPKGSFSTLEIQRTEQGDSAMYLCASSPDGGANTGELFFGEGSRLTVL.

The V call is TRBV6-1, the J call TRBJ2-2; 11 bases are shared with TRBD2. The CDR3 is made up of 19 amino acids. Per germline, CDR1 MNHNS and CDR2 SASEGT. V lost 2 bases to trimming and J lost 1 base; unmatched junction nucleotides: 9. CDR3 sequence: CASSEYPSGGTKNTGELFF. The CDR3 nucleotides are TGTGCCAGCAGTGAATATCCTAGCGGGGGGACTAAGAACACCGGGGAGCTGTTTTTT.

This clonotype was observed many times. This rearrangement joins TRBV10-3 to TRBJ2-7; 8 nucleotides agree with TRBD2. Trimming at V came to 6 bases and at J to 0 bases, leaving 7 bases not matched to a gene. Germline loops: CDR1 ENHRY, CDR2 SYGVKD. This CDR3 contains 15 residues. The CDR3 nucleotides read TGTGCCATCAGCCCAGCGGGGGCGAGCTCCTACGAGCAGTACTTC. Translation gives CAISPAGASSYEQYF.